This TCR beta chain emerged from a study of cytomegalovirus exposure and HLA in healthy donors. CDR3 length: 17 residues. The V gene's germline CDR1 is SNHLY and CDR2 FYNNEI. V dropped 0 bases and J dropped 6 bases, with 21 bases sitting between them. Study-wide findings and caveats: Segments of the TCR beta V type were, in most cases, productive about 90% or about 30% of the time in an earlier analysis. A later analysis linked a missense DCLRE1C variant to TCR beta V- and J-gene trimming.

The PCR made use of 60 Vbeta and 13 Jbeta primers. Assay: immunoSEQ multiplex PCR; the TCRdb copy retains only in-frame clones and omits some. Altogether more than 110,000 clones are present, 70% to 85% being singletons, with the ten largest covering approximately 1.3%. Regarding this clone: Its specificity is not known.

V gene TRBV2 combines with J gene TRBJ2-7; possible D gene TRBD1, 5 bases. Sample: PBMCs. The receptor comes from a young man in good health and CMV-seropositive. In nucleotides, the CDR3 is TGTGCCAGCAGTGAAGCGCTTGGGGCTTCCGGCCGGTCCGAGCAGTACTTC. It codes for CASSEALGASGRSEQYF.